Included here is one T cell receptor (beta chain) sequence, with context. Its matching antigen is unknown. This entry comes from a study of cytomegalovirus exposure and HLA in healthy donors. Amplification used 60 Vbeta primers and 13 Jbeta primers. Profiled with immunoSEQ multiplex PCR; TCRdb holds only in-frame clones, not every one. Recorded for this sample: under 120,000 clones. There are 13 residues in the CDR3. Germline V gene lookup returns CDR1 SGHNT and CDR2 YYREEE (reference sequence). Trimming cost V 3 bases and J 0 bases, with 6 bases left between them. General study results and limits: Reportedly, diagnosis of cytomegalovirus status by the classifier showed high specificity and sensitivity. It was confirmed in vitro that a few of the CMV-associated chains were specific for CMV antigens. Analysis was carried out at a later point, and it linked a missense DCLRE1C variant to TCR beta V- and J-gene trimming. HLA allele associations emerged for roughly 16,000 TCR beta sequences in a later analysis, at 0.05 false discovery rate.

The clonotype was recovered from a man in his fifties or sixties in good health and CMV-seronegative. This chain uses TRBV5-4 with TRBJ2-5; D is unresolved. The sequenced sample was PBMCs. CDR3 region: CASSSRNQETQYF. The CDR3 coding sequence is TGTGCCAGCAGCTCCCGTAACCAAGAGACCCAGTACTTC.